These 23 T cell receptor beta chains were sequenced from one sample in a study of neurological immune-mediated disorders. Regarding time point: longitudinal time-point 2. TCRdb passed the 5' RACE reads through MiXCR, listing each CDR3 protein once. The sample has roughly 60,000 distinct CDR3 sequences; roughly 10% are singletons. The sequencing input was PBMCs. The receptors derive from a man younger than 45 in good health.

This clonotype has just a few counts. The genes are TRBV12-3 or TRBV12-4 and TRBJ1-6; D not certain. The CDR3 is made up of 13 amino acids. V was cut by 2 bases and J by 7 bases, with 6 bases left in between. For the CDR3, the DNA is TGTGCCAGCAGTTTAAACGCGAATTCACCCCTCCACTTT. It encodes CASSLNANSPLHF.

This clonotype occurred many times. In DNA, the CDR3 is TGTGCCAGCAGCCCCACCCCGATCGTCGGGGAGCTGTTTTTT. Amino acids: CASSPTPIVGELFF. V and J are TRBV14 and TRBJ2-2, with no clear D. The V and J ends lost 4 bases and 7 bases respectively, with 13 bases between them. CDR1 is SGHDN and CDR2 is FVKESK in the germline V gene. The CDR3 length is 14 residues.

Ten or more counts support this clonotype. The V call is TRBV7-6, the J call TRBJ1-1, with D uncertain. The V and J ends lost 8 bases and 1 base respectively, with 17 bases between them. The CDR3 loop spans 15 amino acids. The germline V gene encodes CDR1 SGHVS and CDR2 FNYEAQ. CDR3 nucleotides: TGTGCCAGCGCCCATAAAGCCCTAGAGAACACTGAAGCTTTCTTT. Translation gives CASAHKALENTEAFF.

This clonotype came up many times. This sequence joins TRBV5-1 and TRBJ2-7; D call uncertain. From germline, CDR1 is SGHRS and CDR2 YFSETQ. Between the trimmed V and J ends, which lost 2 bases and 0 bases, there was a span of 12 bases. The CDR3 is made up of 15 amino acids. CDR3 region: CASSFTDGSSYEQYF. DNA for the CDR3: TGCGCCAGCAGCTTCACGGACGGCAGCTCCTACGAGCAGTACTTC.

This clonotype has ten or more counts. This chain uses TRBV29-1 with TRBJ2-2, with D possibly matching TRBD2 (6 bases). The CDR3 has 11 amino acids. Trimming took off 6 bases at V and 6 bases at J, with 8 bases between the two ends. Germline loops: CDR1 SQVTM, CDR2 ANQGSEA. CDR3 sequence: CSVREAGELFF. The CDR3 DNA follows: TGCAGCGTAAGGGAGGCCGGGGAGCTGTTTTTT.

There are many counts of this clonotype. This sequence joins TRBV7-8 and TRBJ2-7; D is undetermined. Trimming shortened V by 5 bases and J by 9 bases, and 11 bases separated the two germline ends. Germline CDR1 SGHVS, CDR2 FQNEAQ. This CDR3 comprises 11 residues. CDR3 sequence reads: CASSTGPGQYF. The CDR3 bases are TGTGCCAGCAGCACTGGGCCGGGGCAGTACTTC.

This clonotype was counted ten times or more. V gene TRBV10-3 combines with J gene TRBJ2-3; D perhaps matches TRBD1 (6 bases). Germline lookup yields CDR1 ENHRY and CDR2 SYGVKD. With 5 bases removed from V and 9 bases from J, the gap between germline ends came to 18 bases. The CDR3 runs to 14 residues. This CDR3 reads CAISSKTGLPTQYF. The CDR3 nucleotides are TGTGCCATCAGTTCCAAAACAGGGCTGCCCACGCAGTATTTT.

This clonotype was recorded at least ten times. The genes are TRBV28 and TRBJ2-7, with D perhaps TRBD1 (6 bases). This CDR3 spans 14 amino acids. The germline V gene encodes CDR1 MDHEN and CDR2 SYDVKM. The ends were cut back, 7 bases at V and 4 bases at J, with 17 bases in the middle. The CDR3 DNA reads TGTGCCAGCACCCCGGACAGAGTATCGTACGAGCAGTACTTC. Translating gives CASTPDRVSYEQYF.

This clonotype was detected many times. The chain links TRBV20-1 to TRBJ1-1; possibly TRBD1 for D (5 bases). CDR1 and CDR2 (germline): DFQATT, SNEGSKA (reference sequence). The CDR3 covers 12 residues. This CDR3 is CSSGKANTEAFF. As DNA, the CDR3 is TGCAGCTCAGGGAAGGCGAACACTGAAGCTTTCTTT.

As concerns this clonotype: A much larger clonotype is one base distant, so this may be a read error. The chain joins TRBV5-1 to TRBJ2-5; TRBD1 is a possible D gene (6 bases). This CDR3 contains 15 residues. The germline V gene has CDR1 SGHRS and CDR2 YFSETQ. CDR3 nucleotides: TGCGCCAGCGGCGACCGGGACAACCTCCAGGAGACCCATTACTTC. Protein product: CASGDRDNLQETHYF.

Many counts were recorded for this clonotype. The chain uses TRBV15 and TRBJ2-5; 9 nucleotides agree with TRBD2. J lost 3 bases, V lost 3 bases, and 2 bases had no gene match. The V gene's germline CDR1 is LNHNV and CDR2 YYDKDF (reference sequence). This CDR3 spans 14 amino acids. The CDR3 here is CATSSSSGKETQYF. CDR3 DNA: TGTGCCACCAGCAGTTCTAGCGGGAAAGAGACCCAGTACTTC.

Notes on this clonotype: The conserved phenylalanine or tryptophan normally closing the CDR3 is absent here, so this likely arose from a read error. V gene TRBV20-1 combines with J gene TRBJ2-3, with a weak D call TRBD2 (5 bases). Germline V gene lookup returns CDR1 DFQATT and CDR2 SNEGSKA (reference sequence). V lost 1 base and J lost 4, with 15 bases in between. The CDR3 spans 15 residues. The CDR3 spells CSARGLAGDSDTQYY. CDR3 in DNA: TGCAGTGCTAGAGGCCTAGCAGGAGATTCAGATACGCAGTATTAT.

In this sample, this clonotype turned up many times. The V gene is TRBV24-1, the J gene TRBJ2-5; 7 nucleotides line up with TRBD1. Looked up from germline, CDR1 is KGHDR and CDR2 is SFDVKD. The length of the CDR3 is 17 residues. J was trimmed by 4 bases and V by 4 bases; bases with no gene match: 14. The CDR3 here is CATSDQKTGFGGETQYF. The CDR3 DNA reads as TGTGCCACCAGTGACCAAAAGACAGGGTTCGGAGGAGAGACCCAGTACTTC.

This clonotype was counted between two and nine times. The rearrangement uses TRBV5-1 and TRBJ1-6; 9 bases are shared with TRBD1. The CDR3 extends over 15 amino acids. CDR1 is SGHRS and CDR2 is YFSETQ in the germline V gene. V lost 4 bases, J lost 10 bases, and 9 bases stayed unmatched. CDR3 sequence reads: CASSRDRGTGSPLHF. CDR3 nucleotides: TGCGCCAGCAGCAGAGACAGGGGGACGGGATCACCCCTCCACTTT.

This clonotype was seen repeatedly, ten times or more. This CDR3 is CASNPSRGRGYTF. Written as DNA, the CDR3 is TGTGCCAGCAATCCCTCCCGGGGGCGCGGCTACACCTTC. The genes are TRBV28 and TRBJ1-2, with a tentative D call TRBD1 (6 bases). CDR1 and CDR2 from the germline V gene are MDHEN and SYDVKM. V was trimmed by 7 bases and J by 8 bases, leaving 17 bases between them. This CDR3 region has 13 residues.

The sample holds many counts of this clonotype. J is TRBJ2-1 and V is TRBV5-1; 14 bases are shared with TRBD2. The germline CDR1 and CDR2 sequences are SGHRS and YFSETQ. J was trimmed by 4 bases and V by 2 bases; bases with no gene match: 5. The CDR3 loop spans 17 amino acids. The CDR3 sequence is CASSFTGLAGVYNEQFF. The CDR3 DNA is TGCGCCAGCAGCTTTACGGGACTAGCGGGAGTATACAATGAGCAGTTCTTC.

This clonotype was seen ten or more times. The chain has TRBV7-2 and TRBJ2-7, with unresolved D. The germline V gene encodes CDR1 SGHTA and CDR2 FQGNSA. Trimming took off 5 bases at V and 1 base at J, with 9 bases between the two ends. The CDR3 consists of 13 residues. The CDR3 region has the DNA TGTGCCAGCAGCCCCCGGGTGTCCTACGAGCAGTACTTC. This gives the protein CASSPRVSYEQYF.

The rearrangement joins TRBV28 to TRBJ2-4, with D perhaps assigned TRBD1 or TRBD2 (5 bases each). The V end was cut by 8 bases, the J end by 6 bases, with 20 bases between. Per germline, CDR1 MDHEN and CDR2 SYDVKM. The CDR3 extends over 15 amino acids. The CDR3 DNA sequence: TGTGCCAGCCGAACGTCCGGGACGCGAGGAAACATTCAGTACTTC. It yields the protein CASRTSGTRGNIQYF.

There are a few counts of this clonotype. The V call is TRBV10-3, the J call TRBJ2-5; 7 bases are shared with TRBD1. The CDR3 spans 14 residues. V trimming: 0 bases; J trimming: 4 bases; junction bases outside the gene matches: 2. Germline assignment: CDR1 ENHRY and CDR2 SYGVKD. DNA of the CDR3: TGTGCCATCAGTGAGTCCTGGACAGGAGAGACCCAGTACTTC. Translating it yields CAISESWTGETQYF.

The sample holds many counts of this clonotype. The J gene is TRBJ1-5, the V gene TRBV2, with TRBD1 matching over 9 bases. This CDR3 is 17 amino acids long. V shed 3 bases and J 9 bases; nucleotides not matched to a gene: 15. CDR1 and CDR2 from the germline V gene are SNHLY and FYNNEI. This CDR3 is CASSDRTGASQKRPQHF. The DNA of the CDR3 is TGTGCCAGCAGTGACAGGACAGGGGCCAGCCAAAAGAGGCCCCAGCATTTT.

There are a few counts of this clonotype. V usage is TRBV10-3 and J usage is TRBJ2-1, with D possibly matching TRBD1 (6 bases). The CDR3 is 14 amino acids. Germline assignment: CDR1 ENHRY and CDR2 SYGVKD. V was cut by 4 bases and J by 4 bases, with 11 bases left in between. CDR3 loop: CAISGGTNYNEQFF. CDR3 DNA sequence: TGTGCCATCAGTGGGGGGACAAATTACAATGAGCAGTTCTTC.

This clonotype was counted ten times or more. This CDR3 reads CASSYNNEQFF. For the CDR3, the DNA is TGCGCCAGCAGCTATAACAATGAGCAGTTCTTC. This chain connects TRBV5-1 to TRBJ2-1; D is ambiguous. The CDR3 runs to 11 residues. In germline, CDR1 is SGHRS, CDR2 YFSETQ. The V end lost 3 bases, the J end lost 5 bases, and 3 bases lay between the germline ends.

This clonotype came up many times. The chain uses TRBV6-5 and TRBJ2-1; D is perhaps TRBD1 (6 bases). The V end was cut by 6 bases, the J end by 2 bases, with 11 bases between. The CDR3 spans 14 residues. Per the germline V gene, CDR1 is MNHEY and CDR2 is SVGAGI. The DNA of the CDR3 is TGTGCCAGCAGGGAGACAGGTACCTACAATGAGCAGTTCTTC. Residues: CASRETGTYNEQFF.